This TCR beta chain was recovered during a study of CD8+ T cells in alopecia areata. Overall study: For the treated group, dosing was oral tofacitinib at 5 to 10 mg twice daily.

The CDR3 has 16 amino acids. Germline V gene data show CDR1 as SGHVS and CDR2 as FQNEAQ. V lost 0 bases and J lost 3, with 14 bases in between. Extraction of RNA preceded its reverse transcription into cDNA, which served as the sequencing template. Produced via immunoSEQ multiplex PCR; TCRdb's table is partial and in-frame only. The data show roughly 65,000 clones, with 45% to 50% seen just once and about 17% held by the top ten. The researchers isolated CD4+ and CD8+ T cells from PBMCs by sorting. The source is a human donor with alopecia areata. The chain has TRBV7-8 and TRBJ1-2, with D possibly matching TRBD1 (5 bases). The starting material was CD8+ T cells sorted from blood, obtained at week 0. The CDR3 sequence is CASSLALGATDYGYTF. CDR3 bases: TGTGCCAGCAGCTTAGCTCTAGGGGCCACGGACTATGGCTACACCTTC.